One sample yielded the 20 T cell receptor beta chains listed below, sequenced in a study of T cell responses to AZD1222 COVID-19 vaccine. Here immunoSEQ multiplex PCR was the method, and the copy in TCRdb shows in-frame clones only, minus some. The sample carries 95,000 to 100,000 clones, about nine tenths recorded once. Material: peripheral blood, obtained 28 days after the second AZD1222 dose. Receptors originate from an adult who received the AZD1222 COVID-19 vaccine.

This clone was seen a handful of times. The V and J genes are TRBV11-2 and TRBJ2-2; unclear D gene. CDR1 is SGHAT and CDR2 is FQNNGV in the germline V gene. The V end was cut by 4 bases, the J end by 5 bases, with 14 bases between. The CDR3 runs 15 residues. CDR3 loop: CASSSKGFATGELFF. The CDR3 bases are TGTGCCAGCAGCTCCAAGGGATTTGCGACCGGGGAGCTGTTTTTT.

This chain connects TRBV3-1 (or the pseudogene TRBV3-2) to TRBJ2-7, with 10 bases lining up with TRBD1. With V trimmed by 5 bases and J by 6 bases, 10 bases remained unmatched. Germline loops: CDR1 LGHDT, CDR2 YNNKEL (reference sequence). The CDR3 totals 15 residues. The CDR3 DNA follows: TGTGCCAGCAGCAAGCCGGGACAGGGGTTCGGCGAGCAGTACTTC. It specifies CASSKPGQGFGEQYF.

This rearrangement joins TRBV4-1 to TRBJ1-2; TRBD1 might be the D (5 bases). Per the germline V gene, CDR1 is MGHRA and CDR2 is YSYEKL. Trimming shortened V by 2 bases and J by 1 base, and 8 bases separated the two germline ends. The CDR3 has 14 amino acids. CDR3 protein: CASSQPGRNYGYTF. The DNA for the CDR3 is TGCGCCAGCAGCCAACCGGGACGTAACTATGGCTACACCTTC.

The rearrangement uses TRBV11-2 and TRBJ2-7, with a weak D call TRBD2 (6 bases). Germline V gives CDR1 SGHAT, CDR2 FQNNGV. V lost 5 bases, J lost 9 bases, and 14 bases lay in between. CDR3 length equals 12 residues. As DNA, the CDR3 is TGTGCCAGCAGCCTGCGGACTACCCTGCAGTACTTC. It encodes CASSLRTTLQYF. The full variable domain, completed using reference TRBV11-2 and TRBJ2-7, is EAGVAQSPRYKIIEKRQSVAFWCNPISGHATLYWYQQILGQGPKLLIQFQNNGVVDDSQLPKDRFSAERLKGVDSTLKIQPAKLEDSAVYLCASSLRTTLQYFGPGTRLTVT.

V is TRBV11-3 and J is TRBJ2-1; 11 nucleotides agree with TRBD2. The CDR3 spans 16 residues. Trimming cost V 4 bases and J 7 bases; bases outside gene matches: 9. CDR1 is SGHNT and CDR2 is YENEEA in the germline V gene. CDR3 nucleotides: TGTGCCAGCAGCTCCCATACTAGCGGGAGAGTGAATGAGCAGTTCTTC. This codes for CASSSHTSGRVNEQFF.

V is TRBV2 and J is TRBJ2-5; maybe TRBD1 (5 bases). Germline V gene data show CDR1 as SNHLY and CDR2 as FYNNEI. CDR3 length: 14 amino acids. V was shortened by 6 bases and J by 4 bases, with 15 bases between the two germline ends. Written as DNA, the CDR3 is TGTGCCAGCAGCATGATTACTCAGGGAGAGACCCAGTACTTC. Its protein is CASSMITQGETQYF. Using reference TRBV2 and TRBJ2-5 for the parts outside the CDR3, the full variable domain is EPEVTQTPSHQVTQMGQEVILRCVPISNHLYFYWYRQILGQKVEFLVSFYNNEISEKSEIFDDQFSVERPDGSNFTLKIRSTKLEDSAMYFCASSMITQGETQYFGPGTRLLVL.

The J gene is TRBJ2-5, the V gene TRBV19; D possibly uses TRBD1 or TRBD2 (5 bases each). With 6 bases removed from V and 1 base from J, the gap between germline ends came to 6 bases. Germline assignment: CDR1 LNHDA and CDR2 SQIVND (reference sequence). The CDR3 length is 12 residues. CDR3 region: CASSGTQETQYF. CDR3 nucleotide sequence: TGTGCCAGTAGCGGGACCCAAGAGACCCAGTACTTC. Drawing the rest from reference TRBV19 and TRBJ2-5, the complete variable domain is DGGITQSPKYLFRKEGQNVTLSCEQNLNHDAMYWYRQDPGQGLRLIYYSQIVNDFQKGDIAEGYSVSREKKESFPLTVTSAQKNPTAFYLCASSGTQETQYFGPGTRLLVL.

The chain is built from TRBV18 and TRBJ1-1, with D tentatively TRBD1 (5 bases). CDR1 and CDR2 (germline): KGHSH, LQKENI. This CDR3 has 16 amino acids. The V and J ends lost 0 bases and 11 bases respectively, with 22 bases between them. The CDR3 DNA follows: TGTGCCAGCTCACCACCCGTTAATTTCGGGACGGTTCCGGCTTTCTTT. The encoded protein is CASSPPVNFGTVPAFF.

V is TRBV4-2 and J is TRBJ2-7; the match to TRBD2 covers 10 bases. The CDR3 consists of 16 residues. V shed 0 bases, J shed 5 bases, and the junction held 7 bases outside the gene matches. Per germline, CDR1 LGHNA and CDR2 YNFKEQ. The CDR3 DNA follows: TGTGCCAGCAGCCAAGATGGGCTAGCGGGAGTCGACGAGCAGTACTTC. Translating it yields CASSQDGLAGVDEQYF.

The chain recombines TRBV29-1 with TRBJ2-7, with 11 bases fitting TRBD2. V lost 7 bases to trimming and J lost 2 bases; unmatched junction nucleotides: 28. This CDR3 spans 21 amino acids. From germline, CDR1 is SQVTM and CDR2 ANQGSEA. The CDR3 nucleotides are TGCAGCGCTGGGGGGCCTAGGGCCGGGACTAGCGGACAAGAAGTCACCTACGAGCAGTACTTC. Translating it yields CSAGGPRAGTSGQEVTYEQYF.

The CDR3, as DNA: TGTGCCAGCAGTTACTCGACAGGGGTGGGGAATGAGCAGTTCTTC. The encoded protein is CASSYSTGVGNEQFF. The rearrangement links TRBV6-5 to TRBJ2-1; 8 nucleotides line up with TRBD1. Trimming took 0 bases from V and 7 from J; bases not matched to a gene: 5. This CDR3 is 15 amino acids long. The germline gives CDR1 MNHEY, CDR2 SVGAGI.

The CDR3 loop is CASSVNRMNTEAFF. CDR3 bases: TGCGCCAGCAGTGTGAACAGAATGAACACTGAAGCTTTCTTT. The gene calls are TRBV10-2 and TRBJ1-1; no reliable D call. The CDR3 runs to 14 residues. Per the germline V gene, CDR1 is WSHSY and CDR2 is SAAADI. The V gene lost 4 bases and the J gene lost 0 bases, with 9 bases spanning the gap.

This chain connects TRBV18 to TRBJ2-3; D call uncertain. Deletions cut 9 bases from V and 1 base from J, with 8 bases between. CDR1 is KGHSH and CDR2 is LQKENI in the germline V gene. The CDR3 consists of 12 residues. For the CDR3, the DNA is TGTGCCAGTGGCCCGCGCACAGATACGCAGTATTTT. Its protein is CASGPRTDTQYF.

The J gene is TRBJ2-1, the V gene TRBV11-2; D gene ambiguous. Trimming cost V 6 bases and J 5 bases, with 11 bases left between them. The CDR3 consists of 13 residues. Germline CDR1 SGHAT, CDR2 FQNNGV. The CDR3 DNA sequence: TGTGCCAGCAGTGCCGGAATAAACAATGAGCAGTTCTTC. Protein sequence: CASSAGINNEQFF.

The V and J genes are TRBV3-1 (or the pseudogene TRBV3-2) and TRBJ1-1, with 9 bases matching TRBD1. Germline CDR1 LGHDT, CDR2 YNNKEL (reference sequence). This CDR3 is 14 amino acids long. V gave up 7 bases and J gave up 3 bases; unmatched junction bases: 6. DNA for the CDR3: TGTGCCAGCACCTTACAGGGGGCCGACACTGAAGCTTTCTTT. Translation: CASTLQGADTEAFF.

This rearrangement joins TRBV30 to TRBJ1-5; D is perhaps TRBD1 (6 bases). In germline, CDR1 is GTSNPN, CDR2 SVGIG (reference sequence). Deletions cut 2 bases from V and 5 bases from J, with 10 bases between. The CDR3 is 13 amino acids. For the CDR3, the DNA is TGTGCCTGGAGTAGGAACAGGGATCAGCCCCAGCATTTT. It yields the protein CAWSRNRDQPQHF.

This chain uses TRBV5-1 with TRBJ1-2; D perhaps matches TRBD1 (6 bases). Trimming took 3 bases from V and 4 from J, leaving 10 bases between them. Looked up from germline, CDR1 is SGHRS and CDR2 is YFSETQ. The CDR3 consists of 13 residues. The CDR3: CASSYGQFYGYTF. The CDR3 DNA reads TGCGCCAGCAGCTACGGACAGTTCTATGGCTACACCTTC. The full variable domain, with the rest looked up from reference TRBV5-1 and TRBJ1-2, is KAGVTQTPRYLIKTRGQQVTLSCSPISGHRSVSWYQQTPGQGLQFLFEYFSETQRNKGNFPGRFSGRQFSNSRSEMNVSTLELGDSALYLCASSYGQFYGYTFGSGTRLTVV.

This clone appeared a single time. This chain uses TRBV7-8 with TRBJ2-1; maybe TRBD2 (6 bases). Trimming took 5 bases from V and 8 from J, leaving 22 bases between them. Germline values: CDR1 SGHVS, CDR2 FQNEAQ. This CDR3 region has 16 residues. CDR3 sequence (DNA): TGTGCCAGCAGCCCGTACGGGAGAATCCCCATCGATGAGCAGTTCTTC. It codes for CASSPYGRIPIDEQFF.

The V and J genes are TRBV27 and TRBJ1-2; TRBD1 might be the D (6 bases). From germline, CDR1 is MNHEY and CDR2 SMNVEV (reference sequence). Trimming removed 7 bases at V and 4 bases at J, with 13 bases between. This CDR3 has 13 amino acids. In DNA, the CDR3 is TGTGCCAGCAAGTGGGGGGCAGCCTATGGCTACACCTTC. Amino acids: CASKWGAAYGYTF.

V usage is TRBV2 and J usage is TRBJ2-7; D call uncertain. Germline assignment: CDR1 SNHLY and CDR2 FYNNEI. The CDR3 sequence is 15 residues long. The V end was cut by 0 bases, the J end by 3 bases, with 12 bases between. The CDR3 DNA reads TGTGCCAGCAGTGAAGCTGAGAGTATTTTCTACGAGCAGTACTTC. It specifies CASSEAESIFYEQYF.